This TCR beta chain came from a study of T cells expressing NK-cell markers. Study-level results: In over 5 donors, dominant CD3+CD56+NKG2C+ clonotypes ranked among the top 10 CD8+ clonotypes.

TCRdb reanalyzed the 5' RACE reads, giving one entry per CDR3 protein sequence and no DNA. The repertoire table contains around 280,000 distinct CDR3 sequences. Remarks on this clonotype: Its antigen is as yet unknown.

Germline V gene sequence: CDR1 MNHEY, CDR2 SVGEGT. The CDR3 contains 12 residues. This receptor was taken from a man between 18 and 35 years old in good health. The chain is built from TRBV6-2 or TRBV6-3 and TRBJ2-2. The sample taken for sequencing was blood T cells: a sorted CD56 or NKG2C T cell subset, CD4+ or CD8+ T cells, or bulk PBMC T cells (not recorded which). The CDR3 reads CASSHNVGELFF.